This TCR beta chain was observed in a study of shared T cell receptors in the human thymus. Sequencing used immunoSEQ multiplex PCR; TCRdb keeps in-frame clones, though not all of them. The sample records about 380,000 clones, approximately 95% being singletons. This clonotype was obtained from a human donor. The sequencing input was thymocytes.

CDR3 DNA sequence: TGCGCCAGCAGCTTGGTAGGCGGAGATACGCAGTATTTT. Its protein is CASSLVGGDTQYF. The V gene is TRBV5-1, the J gene TRBJ2-3; D remains ambiguous. The CDR3 runs 13 residues. Germline values: CDR1 SGHRS, CDR2 YFSETQ. V shed 0 bases and J shed 5 bases, with 7 bases lying between them.